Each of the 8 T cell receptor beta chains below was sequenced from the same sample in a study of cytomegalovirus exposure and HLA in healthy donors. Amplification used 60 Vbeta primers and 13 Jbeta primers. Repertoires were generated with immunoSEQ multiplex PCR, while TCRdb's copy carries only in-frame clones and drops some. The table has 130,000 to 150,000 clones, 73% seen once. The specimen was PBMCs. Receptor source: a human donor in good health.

The CDR3 DNA is TGCAGCGCGCGGTGGGAGACCCAGTACTTC. This sequence encodes CSARWETQYF. The chain recombines TRBV29-1 with TRBJ2-5, with unresolved D. The CDR3 is 10 amino acids. Germline CDR1 and CDR2: SQVTM and ANQGSEA. V dropped 7 bases and J dropped 5 bases, with 8 bases sitting between them. Full variable domain (outside the CDR3, taken from reference TRBV29-1 and TRBJ2-5): SAVISQKPSRDICQRGTSLTIQCQVDSQVTMMFWYRQQPGQSLTLIATANQGSEATYESGFVIDKFPISRPNLTFSTLTVSNMSPEDSSIYLCSARWETQYFGPGTRLLVL.

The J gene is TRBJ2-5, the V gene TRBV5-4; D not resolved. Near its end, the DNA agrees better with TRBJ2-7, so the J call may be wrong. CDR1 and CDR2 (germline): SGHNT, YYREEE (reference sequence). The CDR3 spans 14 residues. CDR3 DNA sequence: TGTGCCAGCAGCTCAGATCCTGCTAGTTACGAGCAGTACTTC. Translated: CASSSDPASYEQYF.

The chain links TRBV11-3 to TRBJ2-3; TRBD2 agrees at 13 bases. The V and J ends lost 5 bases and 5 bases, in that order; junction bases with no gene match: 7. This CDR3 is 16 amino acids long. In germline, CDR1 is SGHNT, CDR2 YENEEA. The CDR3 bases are TGTGCCAGCAGCATCGGACTAGCGGGAGCGGGAGATACGCAGTATTTT. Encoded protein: CASSIGLAGAGDTQYF.

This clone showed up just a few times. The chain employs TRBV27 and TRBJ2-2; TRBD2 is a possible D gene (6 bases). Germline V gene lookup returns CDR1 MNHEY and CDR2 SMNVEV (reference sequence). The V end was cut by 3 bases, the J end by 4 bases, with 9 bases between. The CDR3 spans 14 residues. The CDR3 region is CASSFGGTTGELFF. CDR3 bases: TGTGCCAGCAGTTTTGGAGGGACCACCGGGGAGCTGTTTTTT.

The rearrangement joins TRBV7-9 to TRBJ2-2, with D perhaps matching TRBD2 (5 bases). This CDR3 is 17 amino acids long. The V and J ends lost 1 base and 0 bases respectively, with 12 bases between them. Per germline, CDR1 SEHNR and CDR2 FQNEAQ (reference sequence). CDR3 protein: CASSLVDGISNTGELFF. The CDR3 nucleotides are TGTGCCAGCAGCTTAGTTGACGGGATTTCGAACACCGGGGAGCTGTTTTTT. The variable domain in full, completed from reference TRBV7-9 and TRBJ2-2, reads DTGVSQNPRHKITKRGQNVTFRCDPISEHNRLYWYRQTLGQGPEFLTYFQNEAQLEKSRLLSDRFSAERPKGSFSTLEIQRTEQGDSAMYLCASSLVDGISNTGELFFGEGSRLTVL.

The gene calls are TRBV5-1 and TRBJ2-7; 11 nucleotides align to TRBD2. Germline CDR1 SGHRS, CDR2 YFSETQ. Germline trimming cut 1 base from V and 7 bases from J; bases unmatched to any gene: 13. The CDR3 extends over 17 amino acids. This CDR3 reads CASSLWAVAGGPGEQYF. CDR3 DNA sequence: TGCGCCAGCAGCTTGTGGGCCGTAGCGGGAGGGCCCGGGGAGCAGTACTTC.

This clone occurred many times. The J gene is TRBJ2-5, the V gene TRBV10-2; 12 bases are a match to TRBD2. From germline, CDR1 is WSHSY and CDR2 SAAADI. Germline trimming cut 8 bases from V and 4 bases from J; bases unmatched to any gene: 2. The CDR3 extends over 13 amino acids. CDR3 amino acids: CASLAGGRETQYF. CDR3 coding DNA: TGCGCCAGCCTAGCGGGAGGGCGAGAGACCCAGTACTTC.

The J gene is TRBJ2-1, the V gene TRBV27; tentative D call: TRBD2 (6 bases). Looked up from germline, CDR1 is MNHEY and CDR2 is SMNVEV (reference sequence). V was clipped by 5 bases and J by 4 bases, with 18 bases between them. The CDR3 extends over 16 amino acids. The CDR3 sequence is CASSGSGRRVYNEQFF. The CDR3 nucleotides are TGTGCCAGCAGTGGATCAGGGAGGAGGGTATACAATGAGCAGTTCTTC.